Listed below are T cell receptor beta chains from one sample, sequenced in a study of T cells expressing NK-cell markers. TCRdb re-called the 5' RACE reads; every CDR3 protein appears as one record, without DNA. This table lists some 300,000 distinct CDR3 sequences. Sequencing was performed on blood T cells: a sorted CD56 or NKG2C T cell subset, CD4+ or CD8+ T cells, or bulk PBMC T cells (not recorded which). The source of these receptors is a man between 18 and 35 years old in good health. Both conserved end residues are part of each CDR3.

J,length,V,CDR3
TRBJ1-1,13,TRBV20-1,CSASLAANTEAFF
TRBJ2-3,14,TRBV25-1,CASSAGLLHDTQYF
TRBJ1-6,15,TRBV5-1,CASSFGGQQNSPLHF
TRBJ2-1,15,TRBV6-4,CASGLQGARVNEQFF
TRBJ2-3,12,TRBV7-8,CASRLAGNTQYF
TRBJ1-1,13,TRBV15,CATSTGRNTEAFF
TRBJ2-2,13,TRBV5-1,CASSFTITGELFF
TRBJ1-2,13,TRBV20-1,CSARDLGLYGYTF
TRBJ2-5,13,TRBV5-1,CASSLVFGETQYF
TRBJ2-3,16,TRBV7-6,CASSPLVGGLTDTQYF
TRBJ1-6,12,TRBV7-9,CASSLEGLPLHF
TRBJ2-7,15,TRBV20-1,CSATYLAGGTYEQYF
TRBJ2-1,15,TRBV25-1,CASSVAGAPWYEQFF
TRBJ2-3,16,TRBV20-1,CSAKALAPGGADTQYF
TRBJ1-4,14,TRBV20-1,CSPHDRGRNEKLFF
TRBJ2-2,15,TRBV3-1,CASSQVRQRTGELFF
TRBJ2-5,14,TRBV19,CASSGQGVQETQYF
TRBJ1-1,14,TRBV5-6,CASSWGPGSTEAFF
TRBJ2-1,14,TRBV7-6,CASSLAGERGEQFF
TRBJ2-2,17,TRBV4-1,CASSQVYGSSYTGELFF
TRBJ2-5,16,TRBV6-5,CASSYSYRDSQETQYF
TRBJ2-5,14,TRBV7-2,CASSLGARKETQYF
TRBJ2-5,13,TRBV7-2,CASSSLEVKTQYF
TRBJ1-2,14,TRBV27,CASSPPGRSYGYTF
TRBJ2-7,14,TRBV12-3/TRBV12-4,CASSPVRDIHEQYF
TRBJ1-2,13,TRBV7-2,CASSHDWDYGYTF
TRBJ2-2,17,TRBV4-2,CASSPPDPSGSSGELFF
TRBJ1-2,14,TRBV12-3/TRBV12-4,CASREGQANYGYTF
TRBJ2-1,12,TRBV20-1,CSAERVYNEQFF
TRBJ2-5,14,TRBV5-5,CASQPSGRGETQYF
TRBJ2-1,14,TRBV7-2,CASSPGRTSNEQFF
TRBJ2-6,17,TRBV5-1,CASSLTGFPSGANVLTF
TRBJ1-5,16,TRBV25-1,CASSEGQGRLNQPQHF
TRBJ2-3,16,TRBV10-2,CASRGLAGGYTDTQYF
TRBJ2-1,16,TRBV24-1,CATSDLGVSSYNEQFF
TRBJ2-3,17,TRBV12-3/TRBV12-4,CASSSVAGGPRTDTQYF
TRBJ2-1,15,TRBV19,CASSMLTSVHNEQFF
TRBJ1-1,14,TRBV2,CASSGTQGWTEAFF
TRBJ2-7,13,TRBV5-6,CASSLPGVPEQYF
TRBJ1-6,15,TRBV5-1,CASSLGGKVDSPLHF
TRBJ2-1,20,TRBV19,CASSIERAGTSGKWGNEQFF
TRBJ2-7,16,TRBV6-1,CASNPGRDRASYEQYF
TRBJ2-5,13,TRBV9,CASSVADGGTQYF
TRBJ2-2,14,TRBV27,CASSPEVRAGELFF
TRBJ2-1,14,TRBV5-1,CASSLEAGYNEQFF
TRBJ2-3,17,TRBV3-1,CASSQERGASSTDTQYF
TRBJ2-7,12,TRBV29-1,CSVEGLGYEQYF
TRBJ2-1,14,TRBV11-3,CASSYEGSYNEQFF
TRBJ1-2,16,TRBV18,CASSPGQGTESYRYTF
TRBJ2-5,15,TRBV7-3,CASSLRWKRAETQYF
TRBJ2-1,18,TRBV19,CASRSGFLGQGSYNEQFF
TRBJ2-7,16,TRBV20-1,CSARDLRTSVAYEQYF
TRBJ2-6,16,TRBV24-1,CATSDPTGSGANVLTF
TRBJ2-1,16,TRBV4-3,CASSQKGGGAYNEQFF
TRBJ2-3,14,TRBV10-3,CAIRGRAGKDTQYF
TRBJ2-7,15,TRBV12-3/TRBV12-4,CASKPGLAGGYEQYF
TRBJ2-1,16,TRBV7-8,CASSPPLRLASNEQFF